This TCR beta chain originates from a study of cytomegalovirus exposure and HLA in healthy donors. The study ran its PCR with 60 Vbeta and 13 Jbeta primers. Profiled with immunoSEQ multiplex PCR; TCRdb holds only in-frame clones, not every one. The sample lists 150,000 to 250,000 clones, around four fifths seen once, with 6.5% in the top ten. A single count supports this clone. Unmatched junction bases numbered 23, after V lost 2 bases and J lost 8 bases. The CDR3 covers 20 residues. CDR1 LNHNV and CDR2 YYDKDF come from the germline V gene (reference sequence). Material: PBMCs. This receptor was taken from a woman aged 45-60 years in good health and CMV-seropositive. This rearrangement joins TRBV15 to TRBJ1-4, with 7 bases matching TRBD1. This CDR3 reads CATSRSPLNRGRIGQEKLFF. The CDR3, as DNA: TGTGCCACCAGCAGATCTCCCCTCAACAGGGGACGGATTGGGCAGGAAAAACTGTTTTTT. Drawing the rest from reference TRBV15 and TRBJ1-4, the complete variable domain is DAMVIQNPRYQVTQFGKPVTLSCSQTLNHNVMYWYQQKSSQAPKLLFHYYDKDFNNEADTPDNFQSRRPNTSFCFLDIRSPGLGDTAMYLCATSRSPLNRGRIGQEKLFFGSGTQLSVL.